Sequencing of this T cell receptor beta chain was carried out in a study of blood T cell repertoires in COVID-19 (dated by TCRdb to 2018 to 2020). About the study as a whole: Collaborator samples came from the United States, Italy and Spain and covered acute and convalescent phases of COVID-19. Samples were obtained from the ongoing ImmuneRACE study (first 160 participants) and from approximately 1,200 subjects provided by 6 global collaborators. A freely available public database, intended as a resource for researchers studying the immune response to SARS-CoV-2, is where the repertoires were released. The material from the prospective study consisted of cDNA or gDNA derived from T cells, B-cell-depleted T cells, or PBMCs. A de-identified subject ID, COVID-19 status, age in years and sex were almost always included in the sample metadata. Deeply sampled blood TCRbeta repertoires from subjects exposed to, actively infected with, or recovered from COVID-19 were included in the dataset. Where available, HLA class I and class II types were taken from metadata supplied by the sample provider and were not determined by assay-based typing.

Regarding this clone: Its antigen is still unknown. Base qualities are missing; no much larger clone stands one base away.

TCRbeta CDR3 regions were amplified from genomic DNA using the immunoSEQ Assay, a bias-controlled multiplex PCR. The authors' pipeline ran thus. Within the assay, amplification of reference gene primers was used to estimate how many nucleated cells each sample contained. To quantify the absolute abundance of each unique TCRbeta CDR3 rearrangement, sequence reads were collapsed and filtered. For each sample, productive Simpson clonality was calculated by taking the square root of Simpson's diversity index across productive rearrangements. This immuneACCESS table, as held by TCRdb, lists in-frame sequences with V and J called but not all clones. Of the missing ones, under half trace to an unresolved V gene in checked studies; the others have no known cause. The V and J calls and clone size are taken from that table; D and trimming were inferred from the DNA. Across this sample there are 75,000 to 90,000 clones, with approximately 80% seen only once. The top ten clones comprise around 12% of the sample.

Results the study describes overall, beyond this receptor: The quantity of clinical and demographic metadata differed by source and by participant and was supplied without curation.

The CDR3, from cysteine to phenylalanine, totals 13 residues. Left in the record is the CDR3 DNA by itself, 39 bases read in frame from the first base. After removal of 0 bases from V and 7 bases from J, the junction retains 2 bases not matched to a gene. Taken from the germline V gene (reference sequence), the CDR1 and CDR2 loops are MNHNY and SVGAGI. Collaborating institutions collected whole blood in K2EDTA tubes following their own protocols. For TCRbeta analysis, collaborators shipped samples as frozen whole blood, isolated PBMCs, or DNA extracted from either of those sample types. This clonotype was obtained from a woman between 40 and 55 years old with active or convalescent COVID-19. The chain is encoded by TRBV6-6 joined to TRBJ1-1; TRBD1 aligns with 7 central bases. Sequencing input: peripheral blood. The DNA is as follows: TGTGCCAGCAGTTACTCGACAGGGAATGAAGCTTTCTTT. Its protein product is CASSYSTGNEAFF.